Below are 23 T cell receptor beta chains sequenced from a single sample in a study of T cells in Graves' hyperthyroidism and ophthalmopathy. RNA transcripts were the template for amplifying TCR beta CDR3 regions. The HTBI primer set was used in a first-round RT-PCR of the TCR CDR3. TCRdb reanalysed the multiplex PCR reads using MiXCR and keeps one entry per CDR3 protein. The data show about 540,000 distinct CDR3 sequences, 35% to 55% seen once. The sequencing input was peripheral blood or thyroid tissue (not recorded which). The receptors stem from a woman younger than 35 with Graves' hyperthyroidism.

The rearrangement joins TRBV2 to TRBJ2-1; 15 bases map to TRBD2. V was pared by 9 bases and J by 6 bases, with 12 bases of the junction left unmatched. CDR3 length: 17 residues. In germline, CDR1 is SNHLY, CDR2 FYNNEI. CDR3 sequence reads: CASGTSGRPLGANEQFF. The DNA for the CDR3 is TGTGCCAGTGGGACTAGCGGGAGGCCTTTGGGGGCCAATGAGCAGTTCTTC.

Here the CDR3 DNA reads TGTGCCAGCAGCTTCTACCCCGACCACGAGCAGTACTTC. Translation gives CASSFYPDHEQYF. J is TRBJ2-7 and V is TRBV7-3; unclear D gene. This CDR3 has 13 residues. Trimming stripped 3 bases from V and 5 bases from J, with 11 bases between. Germline V gene lookup returns CDR1 SGHTA and CDR2 FQGTGA.

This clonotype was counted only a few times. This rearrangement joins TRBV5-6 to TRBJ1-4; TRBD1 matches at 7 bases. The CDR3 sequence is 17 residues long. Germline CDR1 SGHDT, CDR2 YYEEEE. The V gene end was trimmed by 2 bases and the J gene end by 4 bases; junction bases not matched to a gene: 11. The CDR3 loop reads CASSFFGEGAGNEKLFF. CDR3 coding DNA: TGTGCCAGCAGCTTTTTCGGCGAGGGGGCGGGTAATGAAAAACTGTTTTTT.

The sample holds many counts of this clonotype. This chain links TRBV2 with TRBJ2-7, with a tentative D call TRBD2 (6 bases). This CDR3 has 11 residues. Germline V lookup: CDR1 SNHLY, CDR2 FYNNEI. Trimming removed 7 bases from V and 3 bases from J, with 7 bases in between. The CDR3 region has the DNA TGTGCCAGCATCGGGAGCTACGAGCAGTACTTC. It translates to CASIGSYEQYF.

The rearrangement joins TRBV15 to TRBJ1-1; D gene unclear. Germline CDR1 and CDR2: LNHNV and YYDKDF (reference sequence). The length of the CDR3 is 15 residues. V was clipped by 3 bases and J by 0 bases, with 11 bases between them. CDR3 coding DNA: TGTGCCACCAGCAGTTATCCGGGGATGAACACTGAAGCTTTCTTT. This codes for CATSSYPGMNTEAFF.

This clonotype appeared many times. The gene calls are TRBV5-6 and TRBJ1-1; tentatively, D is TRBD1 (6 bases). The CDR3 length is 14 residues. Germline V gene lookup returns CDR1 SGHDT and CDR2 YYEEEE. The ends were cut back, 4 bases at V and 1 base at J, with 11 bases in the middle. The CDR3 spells CASSDPQGNTEAFF. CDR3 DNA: TGTGCCAGCAGCGATCCACAGGGGAACACTGAAGCTTTCTTT.

CDR3 DNA: TGTGCCAGCAGCCCAACTGTTTGGACTGAAGCTTTCTTT. This gives the protein CASSPTVWTEAFF. V and J are TRBV7-3 and TRBJ1-1; unclear D gene. The germline gives CDR1 SGHTA, CDR2 FQGTGA. The CDR3 has 13 amino acids. V lost 5 bases and J lost 5, with 12 bases in between. The variable domain in full, completed from reference TRBV7-3 and TRBJ1-1, reads GAGVSQTPSNKVTEKGKYVELRCDPISGHTALYWYRQSLGQGPEFLIYFQGTGAADDSGLPNDRFFAVRPEGSVSTLKIQRTERGDSAVYLCASSPTVWTEAFFGQGTRLTVV.

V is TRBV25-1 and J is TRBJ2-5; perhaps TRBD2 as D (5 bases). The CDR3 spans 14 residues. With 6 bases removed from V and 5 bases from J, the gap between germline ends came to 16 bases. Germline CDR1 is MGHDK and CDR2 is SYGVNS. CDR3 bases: TGTGCCAGCAGAGATGAGAGGGCTCGGGAGACCCAGTACTTC. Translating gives CASRDERARETQYF.

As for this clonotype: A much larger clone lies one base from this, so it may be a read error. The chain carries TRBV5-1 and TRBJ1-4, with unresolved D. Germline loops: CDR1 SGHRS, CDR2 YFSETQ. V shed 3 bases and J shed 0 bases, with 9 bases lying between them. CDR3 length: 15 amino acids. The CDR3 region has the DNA TGCGCCAGCAGCTCAGAGTCGCCAACTAATGAAAAACTGTTTTTT. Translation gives CASSSESPTNEKLFF.

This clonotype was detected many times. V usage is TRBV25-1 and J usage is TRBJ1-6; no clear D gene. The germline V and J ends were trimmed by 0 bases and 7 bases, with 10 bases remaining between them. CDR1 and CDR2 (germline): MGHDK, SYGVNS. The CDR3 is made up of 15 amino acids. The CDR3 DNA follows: TGTGCCAGCAGTGAATATGTGGTTGGGAATTCACCCCTCCACTTT. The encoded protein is CASSEYVVGNSPLHF.

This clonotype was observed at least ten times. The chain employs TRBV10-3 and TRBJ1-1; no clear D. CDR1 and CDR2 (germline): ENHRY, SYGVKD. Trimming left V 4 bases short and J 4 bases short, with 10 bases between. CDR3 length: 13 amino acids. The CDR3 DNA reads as TGTGCCATCAGTGCCGGAGGGCCCACTGAAGCTTTCTTT. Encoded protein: CAISAGGPTEAFF.

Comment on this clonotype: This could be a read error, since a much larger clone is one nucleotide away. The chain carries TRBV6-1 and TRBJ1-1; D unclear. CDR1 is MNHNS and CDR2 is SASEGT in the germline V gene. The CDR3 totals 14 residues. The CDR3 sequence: CAGSQQLRGTEAFF. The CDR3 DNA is TGTGCCGGCAGCCAACAGTTGCGGGGCACTGAAGCTTTCTTT.

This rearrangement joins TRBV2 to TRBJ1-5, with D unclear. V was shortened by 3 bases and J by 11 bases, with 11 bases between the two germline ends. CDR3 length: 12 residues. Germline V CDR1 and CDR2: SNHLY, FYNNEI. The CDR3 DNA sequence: TGTGCCAGCAGTGAGGACCGCCAGGCCCAGCATTTT. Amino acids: CASSEDRQAQHF.

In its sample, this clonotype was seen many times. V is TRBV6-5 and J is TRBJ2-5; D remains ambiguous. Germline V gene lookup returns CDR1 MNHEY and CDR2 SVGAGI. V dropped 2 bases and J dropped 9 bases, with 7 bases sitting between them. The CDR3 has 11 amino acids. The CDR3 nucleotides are TGTGCCAGCAGTTACCGTTTCGCCCAGTACTTC. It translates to CASSYRFAQYF.

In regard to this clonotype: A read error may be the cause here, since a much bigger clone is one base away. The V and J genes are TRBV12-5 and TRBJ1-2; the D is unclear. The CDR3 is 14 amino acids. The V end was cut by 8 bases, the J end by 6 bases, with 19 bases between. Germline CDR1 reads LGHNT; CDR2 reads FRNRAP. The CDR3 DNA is TGTGCTAGTAGTCTTTCCAGCCAAATGGATGGCTACACCTTC. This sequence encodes CASSLSSQMDGYTF.

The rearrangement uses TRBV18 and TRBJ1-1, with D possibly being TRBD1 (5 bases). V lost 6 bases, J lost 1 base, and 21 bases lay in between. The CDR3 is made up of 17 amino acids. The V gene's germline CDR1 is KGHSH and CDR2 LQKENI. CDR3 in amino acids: CASSASGHLMGNTEAFF. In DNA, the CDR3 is TGTGCCAGCTCTGCGTCCGGACACCTAATGGGGAACACTGAAGCTTTCTTT. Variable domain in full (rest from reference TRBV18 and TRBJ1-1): NAGVMQNPRHLVRRRGQEARLRCSPMKGHSHVYWYRQLPEEGLKFMVYLQKENIIDESGMPKERFSAEFPKEGPSILRIQQVVRGDSAAYFCASSASGHLMGNTEAFFGQGTRLTVV.

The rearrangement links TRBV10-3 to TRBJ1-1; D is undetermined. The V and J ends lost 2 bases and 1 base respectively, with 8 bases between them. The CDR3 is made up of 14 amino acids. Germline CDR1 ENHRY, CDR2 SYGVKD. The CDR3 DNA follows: TGTGCCATCAGTGAGGGACTAGGGAACACTGAAGCTTTCTTT. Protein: CAISEGLGNTEAFF.

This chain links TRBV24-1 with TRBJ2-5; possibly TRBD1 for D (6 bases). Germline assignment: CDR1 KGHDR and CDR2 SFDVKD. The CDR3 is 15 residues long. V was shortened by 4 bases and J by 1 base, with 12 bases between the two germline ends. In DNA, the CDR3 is TGTGCCACCAGTGACCCCAGGGGTTCCCAAGAGACCCAGTACTTC. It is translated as CATSDPRGSQETQYF.

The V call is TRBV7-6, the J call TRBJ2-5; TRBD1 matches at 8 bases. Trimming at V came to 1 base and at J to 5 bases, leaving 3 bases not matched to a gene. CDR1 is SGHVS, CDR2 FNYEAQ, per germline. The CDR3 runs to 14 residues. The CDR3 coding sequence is TGTGCCAGCAGCTTAGAGACAGGGGATGAGACCCAGTACTTC. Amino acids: CASSLETGDETQYF.

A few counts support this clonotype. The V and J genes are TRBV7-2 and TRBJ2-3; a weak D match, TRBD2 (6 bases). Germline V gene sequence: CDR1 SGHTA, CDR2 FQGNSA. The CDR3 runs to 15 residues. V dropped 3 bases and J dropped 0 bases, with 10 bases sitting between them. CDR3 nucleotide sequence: TGTGCCAGCAGCTTGGGACTTGCTAGCACAGATACGCAGTATTTT. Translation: CASSLGLASTDTQYF. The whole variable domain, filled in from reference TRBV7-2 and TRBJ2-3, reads GAGVSQSPSNKVTEKGKDVELRCDPISGHTALYWYRQSLGQGLEFLIYFQGNSAPDKSGLPSDRFSAERTGGSVSTLTIQRTQQEDSAVYLCASSLGLASTDTQYFGPGTRLTVL.

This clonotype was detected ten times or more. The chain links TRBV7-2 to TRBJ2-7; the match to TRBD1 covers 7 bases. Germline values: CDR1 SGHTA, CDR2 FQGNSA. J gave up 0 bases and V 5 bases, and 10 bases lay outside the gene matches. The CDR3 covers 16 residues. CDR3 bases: TGTGCCAGCAGCCGAAACAGGGGCTCTAGCTCCTACGAGCAGTACTTC. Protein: CASSRNRGSSSYEQYF.

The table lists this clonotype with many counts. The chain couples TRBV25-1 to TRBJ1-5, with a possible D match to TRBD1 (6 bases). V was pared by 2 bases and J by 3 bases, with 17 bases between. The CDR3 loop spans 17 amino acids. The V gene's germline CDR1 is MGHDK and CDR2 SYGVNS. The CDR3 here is CASSEVGLGHLNQPQHF. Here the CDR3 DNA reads TGTGCCAGCAGTGAAGTTGGGTTGGGACACCTCAATCAGCCCCAGCATTTT. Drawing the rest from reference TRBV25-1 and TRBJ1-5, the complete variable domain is EADIYQTPRYLVIGTGKKITLECSQTMGHDKMYWYQQDPGMELHLIHYSYGVNSTEKGDLSSESTVSRIRTEHFPLTLESARPSHTSQYLCASSEVGLGHLNQPQHFGDGTRLSIL.

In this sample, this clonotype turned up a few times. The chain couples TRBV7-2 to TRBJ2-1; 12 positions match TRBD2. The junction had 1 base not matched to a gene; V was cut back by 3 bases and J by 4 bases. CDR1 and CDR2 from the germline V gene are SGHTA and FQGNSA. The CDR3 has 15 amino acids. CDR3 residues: CASSLTSGGYNEQFF. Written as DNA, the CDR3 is TGTGCCAGCAGCTTGACTAGCGGGGGTTACAATGAGCAGTTCTTC.